The rows below give T cell receptor beta chains drawn from one sample of a study of long-term antiretroviral therapy in people with HIV. Repertoires were generated with immunoSEQ multiplex PCR, while TCRdb's copy carries only in-frame clones and drops some. The sample records some 35,000 clones, about 93% being singletons. The sample in question was unsorted PBMCs, obtained around 5.5 years after starting antiretroviral therapy. These receptors all come from a woman aged 45-65 years with HIV. Each CDR3 is given with its conserved first and last residue. Each record gives: V gene, D gene, clone size, J gene, CDR3 DNA, CDR3 protein. The D gene is left open where the match is weak. The size of a clone is reported for some rows only, either as once, few or many, or as a class for expanded clones.

v_gene: TRBV7-2
d_gene: -
abundance: -
j_gene: TRBJ2-5
CDR3nt: TGTGCCAGCAGCTTTGTTCGGGGGACCCAAGAGACCCAGTACTTC
CDR3aa: CASSFVRGTQETQYF

v_gene: TRBV30
d_gene: -
abundance: -
j_gene: TRBJ2-1
CDR3nt: TGTGCCTGGAGTGTAAGGAATGAGCAGTTCTTC
CDR3aa: CAWSVRNEQFF

v_gene: TRBV15
d_gene: -
abundance: -
j_gene: TRBJ2-7
CDR3nt: TGTGCCACCAGCAGAGATGCCGCATACGAGCAGTACTTC
CDR3aa: CATSRDAAYEQYF

v_gene: TRBV9
d_gene: -
abundance: -
j_gene: TRBJ2-7
CDR3nt: TGTGCCAGCAGCGTACAAGGGACCTCCTACGAGCAGTACTTC
CDR3aa: CASSVQGTSYEQYF

v_gene: TRBV6-5
d_gene: -
abundance: -
j_gene: TRBJ1-3
CDR3nt: TGTGCCAGCAGCCCGGGATTGTACTCTGGAAACACCATATATTTT
CDR3aa: CASSPGLYSGNTIYF

v_gene: TRBV11-2
d_gene: -
abundance: -
j_gene: TRBJ2-4
CDR3nt: TGTGCCAGCAGCCCGGAGAAGGGGGCCAAAAACATTCAGTACTTC
CDR3aa: CASSPEKGAKNIQYF

v_gene: TRBV5-1
d_gene: -
abundance: -
j_gene: TRBJ2-2
CDR3nt: TGCGCCAGCAGCTTGGGAATAGTGGGTCTGCCTAGCACCGGGGAGCTGTTTTTT
CDR3aa: CASSLGIVGLPSTGELFF

v_gene: TRBV6-1
d_gene: -
abundance: -
j_gene: TRBJ2-2
CDR3nt: TGTGCCAGCAGTGAACCTGGTTTTAACACCGGGGAGCTGTTTTTT
CDR3aa: CASSEPGFNTGELFF

v_gene: TRBV30
d_gene: -
abundance: -
j_gene: TRBJ2-2
CDR3nt: TGTGCCGGGCCAGACAAAGCGAACACCGGGGAGCTGTTTTTT
CDR3aa: CAGPDKANTGELFF

v_gene: TRBV4-3
d_gene: -
abundance: once
j_gene: TRBJ2-7
CDR3nt: TGCGCCAGCAGCCAAGATGGTCCTGACGGGATACCCTACGAGCAGTACTTC
CDR3aa: CASSQDGPDGIPYEQYF

v_gene: TRBV5-4
d_gene: -
abundance: -
j_gene: TRBJ2-7
CDR3nt: TGTGCCAGCAGCTACGGATCTTCGGACTACGAGCAGTACTTC
CDR3aa: CASSYGSSDYEQYF

v_gene: TRBV6-1
d_gene: TRBD2
abundance: -
j_gene: TRBJ2-5
CDR3nt: TGTGCCAGCAAACTAGCGGGAGGATTTCAAGAGACCCAGTACTTC
CDR3aa: CASKLAGGFQETQYF

v_gene: TRBV25-1
d_gene: -
abundance: -
j_gene: TRBJ1-1
CDR3nt: TGTGCCAGCGAAAGGGGCACTGAAGCTTTCTTT
CDR3aa: CASERGTEAFF

v_gene: TRBV4-1
d_gene: -
abundance: -
j_gene: TRBJ1-1
CDR3nt: TGCGCCAGCAGGTTAGACCTGAACACTGAAGCTTTCTTT
CDR3aa: CASRLDLNTEAFF

v_gene: TRBV5-1
d_gene: -
abundance: -
j_gene: TRBJ2-1
CDR3nt: TGCGCCAGCAGCTTGGGACGGGGTAGTGAGCAGTTCTTC
CDR3aa: CASSLGRGSEQFF

v_gene: TRBV27
d_gene: -
abundance: few
j_gene: TRBJ2-3
CDR3nt: TGTGCCAGCAGTTTGGTTAGCGGTAAGACGATAGATACGCAGTATTTT
CDR3aa: CASSLVSGKTIDTQYF

v_gene: TRBV6-5
d_gene: -
abundance: -
j_gene: TRBJ2-5
CDR3nt: TGTGCCAGCAGTTACTCAAAGGGAGGGGGCCAAGAGACCCAGTACTTC
CDR3aa: CASSYSKGGGQETQYF

v_gene: TRBV12-5
d_gene: -
abundance: -
j_gene: TRBJ2-5
CDR3nt: TGTGCTAGTGGTTTGCTAGGGGGGGTCCAGGAGACCCAGTACTTC
CDR3aa: CASGLLGGVQETQYF

v_gene: TRBV19
d_gene: TRBD1
abundance: -
j_gene: TRBJ2-1
CDR3nt: TGTGCCAGTAGTGGACAGGGATTCTCCTACAATGAGCAGTTCTTC
CDR3aa: CASSGQGFSYNEQFF

v_gene: TRBV7-2
d_gene: -
abundance: -
j_gene: TRBJ1-1
CDR3nt: TGTGCCAGCAGCTTAGGAAGGGGGGGAAGCACTGAAGCTTTCTTT
CDR3aa: CASSLGRGGSTEAFF

v_gene: TRBV19
d_gene: -
abundance: once
j_gene: TRBJ1-2
CDR3nt: TGTGCCAGTAGGCTTACCCACAGCGGCTATGGCTACACCTTC
CDR3aa: CASRLTHSGYGYTF

v_gene: TRBV15
d_gene: -
abundance: -
j_gene: TRBJ1-1
CDR3nt: TGTGCCACCAGCTTCTTCGGGGGGAACACTGAAGCTTTCTTT
CDR3aa: CATSFFGGNTEAFF

v_gene: TRBV19
d_gene: TRBD2
abundance: -
j_gene: TRBJ2-3
CDR3nt: TGTGCCAGTAGAGACGGGGGGTTAGGAGATACGCAGTATTTT
CDR3aa: CASRDGGLGDTQYF